This TCR beta chain was sequenced during a study of blood T cell repertoires in COVID-19. Across the study: There were acute and convalescent COVID-19 samples, and they came from the United States, Italy and Spain. From T cells, B-cell-depleted T cells, or PBMCs came the material, which was cDNA or gDNA.

Methods used by the authors: Quantification of nucleated cells was approximated via reference gene primer amplification. Here immunoSEQ multiplex PCR was the method, and the copy in TCRdb shows in-frame clones only, minus some. V and J calls and clone size follow that table, whereas D and trimming were derived from the DNA. In the table there are about 380,000 clones, 89% of which are singletons. After removal of 5 bases from V and 8 bases from J, the junction contained 4 bases not matched to a gene. This CDR3 has 13 residues. Germline assignment: CDR1 SGHTA and CDR2 FQGNSA. Specimen: peripheral blood. The sequence was collected from a man in his forties with acute or convalescent COVID-19. The chain links TRBV7-2 to TRBJ1-2; TRBD1 agrees at 11 bases. In DNA, the CDR3 is TGTGCCAGCAGCCCGGACAGGGGGCGGGGCTACACCTTC. Protein sequence: CASSPDRGRGYTF.